The 4 T cell receptor beta chains given below trace back to one sample, sequenced in a study of shared clonotypes between healthy human individuals. Naive CD8 cells, CD45RO-negative and positively selected for CCR7, excluded terminally differentiated effector memory CD45RA+ cells. The protocol was immunoSEQ multiplex PCR, while the TCRdb copy is restricted to in-frame clones and leaves out a portion. Seen here are some 2,100,000 clones, more than 85% observed once, and the top ten hold more than 1.5%. The sample consisted of naive CD8+ T cells from PBMCs. These receptors originate from a young man in good health. Some clones in this sample may be carry-over from other donors' samples.

V is TRBV27 and J is TRBJ1-2; no firm D call. Germline-derived CDR1 and CDR2 are MNHEY and SMNVEV (reference sequence). The CDR3 extends over 19 amino acids. The V end lost 4 bases, the J end lost 5 bases, and 29 bases lay between the germline ends. The CDR3 sequence: CASSYLPLQVPPTGYGYTF. CDR3 nucleotides: TGTGCCAGCAGTTATCTCCCCCTCCAAGTCCCCCCTACCGGGTATGGCTACACCTTC.

The count of this clone is one. V gene TRBV27 combines with J gene TRBJ1-5; no firm D call. This CDR3 is built from 14 residues. CDR1 and CDR2 from the germline V gene are MNHEY and SMNVEV (reference sequence). V shed 8 bases and J shed 0 bases, with 11 bases lying between them. The CDR3 DNA reads TGTGCCAGCGGTTGGATTAATAGCAATCAGCCCCAGCATTTT. Its protein is CASGWINSNQPQHF.

This clone appeared a single time. The rearrangement uses TRBV9 and TRBJ2-6; D uncertain. This CDR3 is built from 16 residues. V shed 0 bases and J shed 0 bases, with 7 bases lying between them. Looked up from germline, CDR1 is SGDLS and CDR2 is YYNGEE. CDR3 sequence reads: CASSVDPASGANVLTF. CDR3 DNA sequence: TGTGCCAGCAGCGTAGATCCAGCCTCTGGGGCCAACGTCCTGACTTTC.

This chain joins TRBV19 and TRBJ2-2, with D unclear. V shed 2 bases and J shed 7 bases, with 2 bases lying between them. The CDR3 totals 11 residues. The germline V gene encodes CDR1 LNHDA and CDR2 SQIVND (reference sequence). DNA of the CDR3: TGTGCCAGTAGTATAAACGGGGAGCTGTTTTTT. Protein: CASSINGELFF.